This T cell receptor (beta chain) came from a study of beta chain features in type 1 diabetes. Study conclusions and caveats: Shorter templates might be favored by PCR, equally in patients and controls. A closer apparent resemblance between naive, central memory and Treg TCRB repertoires was seen in patients than in healthy donors. Patients with Type 1 diabetes showed moderately but significantly shorter TCRB CDR3s in all four CD4+ subsets.

The entirety of the isolated RNA underwent reverse transcription, so expressed TCRB transcripts were sequenced. An average around 3.8 million reads came from naive, central memory and regulatory T cell samples. Clones were read by immunoSEQ multiplex PCR, and TCRdb kept only the in-frame ones, dropping some. The table has 200,000 to 300,000 clones, about a fifth seen once; the top ten hold less than 0.035%. V lost 2 bases and J lost 6, with 8 bases in between. The CDR3 consists of 12 residues. Germline CDR1 and CDR2: MDHEN and SYDVKM. As regards this clone: Its antigen is still unknown.

V and J are TRBV28 and TRBJ2-7, with no clear D. The receptor was isolated from a woman between 35 and 50 years old with type 1 diabetes. The sequencing sample was made of naive CD4+ T cells from blood. The CDR3 DNA reads as TGTGCCAGCAGTTTACCGCTAGGCGAGCAGTACTTC. Translating it yields CASSLPLGEQYF.